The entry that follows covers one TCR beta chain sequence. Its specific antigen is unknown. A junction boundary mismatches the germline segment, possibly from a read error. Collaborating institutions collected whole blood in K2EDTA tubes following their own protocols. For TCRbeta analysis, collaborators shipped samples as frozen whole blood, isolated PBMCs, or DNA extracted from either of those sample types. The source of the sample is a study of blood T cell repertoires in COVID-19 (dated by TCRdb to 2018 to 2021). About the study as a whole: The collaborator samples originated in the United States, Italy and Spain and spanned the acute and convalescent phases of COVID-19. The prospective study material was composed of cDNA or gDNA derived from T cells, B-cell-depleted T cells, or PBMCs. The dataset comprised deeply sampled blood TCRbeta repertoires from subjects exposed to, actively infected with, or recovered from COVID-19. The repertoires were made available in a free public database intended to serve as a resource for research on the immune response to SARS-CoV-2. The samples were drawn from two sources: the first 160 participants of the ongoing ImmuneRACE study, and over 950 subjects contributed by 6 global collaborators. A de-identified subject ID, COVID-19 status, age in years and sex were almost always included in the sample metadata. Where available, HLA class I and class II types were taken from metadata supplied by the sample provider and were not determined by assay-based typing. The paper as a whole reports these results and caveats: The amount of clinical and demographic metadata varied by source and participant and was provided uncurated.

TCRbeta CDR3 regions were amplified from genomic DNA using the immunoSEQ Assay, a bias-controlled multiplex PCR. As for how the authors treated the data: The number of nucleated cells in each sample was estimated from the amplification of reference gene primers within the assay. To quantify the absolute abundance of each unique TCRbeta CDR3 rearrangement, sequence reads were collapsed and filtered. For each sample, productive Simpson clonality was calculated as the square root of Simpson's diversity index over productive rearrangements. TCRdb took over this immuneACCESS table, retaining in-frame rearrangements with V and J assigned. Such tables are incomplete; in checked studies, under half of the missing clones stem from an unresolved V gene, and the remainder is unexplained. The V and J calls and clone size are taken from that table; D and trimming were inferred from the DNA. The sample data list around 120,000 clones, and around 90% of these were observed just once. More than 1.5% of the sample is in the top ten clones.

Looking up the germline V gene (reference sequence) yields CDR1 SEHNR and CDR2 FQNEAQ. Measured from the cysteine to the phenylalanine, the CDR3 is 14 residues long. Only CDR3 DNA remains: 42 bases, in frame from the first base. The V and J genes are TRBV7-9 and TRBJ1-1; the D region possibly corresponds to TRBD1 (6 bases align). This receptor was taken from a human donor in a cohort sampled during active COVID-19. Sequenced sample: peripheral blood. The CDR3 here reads CATKGGGLGTEAFF. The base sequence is TGCGCCACGAAAGGGGGGGGCTTGGGCACTGAAGCTTTCTTT.